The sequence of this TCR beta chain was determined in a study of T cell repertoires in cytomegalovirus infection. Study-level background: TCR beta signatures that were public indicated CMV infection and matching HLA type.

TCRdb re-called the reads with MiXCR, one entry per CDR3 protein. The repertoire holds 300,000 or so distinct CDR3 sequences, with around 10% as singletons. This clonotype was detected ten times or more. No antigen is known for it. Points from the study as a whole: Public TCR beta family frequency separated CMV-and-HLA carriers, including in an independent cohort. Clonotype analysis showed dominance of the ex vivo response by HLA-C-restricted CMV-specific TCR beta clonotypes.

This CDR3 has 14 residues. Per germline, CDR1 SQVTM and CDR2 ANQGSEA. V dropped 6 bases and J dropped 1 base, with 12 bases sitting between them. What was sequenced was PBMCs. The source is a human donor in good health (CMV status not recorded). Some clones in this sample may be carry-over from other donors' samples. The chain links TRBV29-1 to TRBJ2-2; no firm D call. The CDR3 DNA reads TGCAGCGTAGTCACCCTTTTGAACACCGGGGAGCTGTTTTTT. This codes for CSVVTLLNTGELFF.